The 7 T cell receptor beta chains presented below share a single source sample, sequenced in a study of blood T cells in healthy people across ages (dated by TCRdb to about 2015). The library was obtained by 5' RACE. Instrument on record: Illumina HiSeq 2500. The second PCR ran for about 6 to 11 cycles and used a J-beta primer mix along with a sample-barcoded 5' primer. In-frame beta chains were kept once TCRdb had trimmed the public reads at Q25 with fastp and called clones with MiXCR. Rows merge per CDR3 protein into single entries with the most common DNA and genes. Within this sample are about 1.7 million distinct CDR3 sequences, with approximately 28% of them counted one time only. Together, the top ten hold over 7% of the sample. Material: blood. The receptors here all came from a woman aged 30 to 39 in good health.

The chain is built from TRBV18 and TRBJ2-1; no reliable D call. This CDR3 is 16 amino acids long. V was shortened by 4 bases and J by 5 bases, with 18 bases between the two germline ends. Germline-derived CDR1 and CDR2 are KGHSH and LQKENI. Written as DNA, the CDR3 is TGTGCCAGCTCACTCCTAAACCGAATCAAGGACAATGAGCAGTTCTTC. Translating it yields CASSLLNRIKDNEQFF.

This clonotype was counted only a few times. V and J are TRBV20-1 and TRBJ2-7; 9 positions match TRBD1. CDR1 and CDR2 from the germline V gene are DFQATT and SNEGSKA (reference sequence). After removal of 3 bases from V and 7 bases from J, the junction contained 13 bases not matched to a gene. This CDR3 is built from 15 residues. The CDR3 reads CSAREDGTGIAEQYF. Written as DNA, the CDR3 is TGCAGTGCTAGGGAGGACGGGACAGGGATCGCGGAGCAGTACTTC.

This clonotype occurred many times. The chain links TRBV19 to TRBJ2-7; TRBD2 is a possible D gene (6 bases). There are 15 residues in the CDR3. Germline CDR1 reads LNHDA; CDR2 reads SQIVND (reference sequence). V shed 3 bases and J shed 0 bases, with 12 bases lying between them. CDR3 bases: TGTGCCAGTAGTATTTTTGCGGGGAGCTCCTACGAGCAGTACTTC. Translated: CASSIFAGSSYEQYF.

The V and J genes are TRBV5-5 and TRBJ2-3, with D hard to call. V was cut by 0 bases and J by 6 bases, with 11 bases left in between. CDR1 SGHKS and CDR2 YYEKEE come from the germline V gene (reference sequence). This CDR3 is 14 amino acids long. In nucleotides, the CDR3 is TGTGCCAGCAGCTTGGCCGTGCCCCCCGATACGCAGTATTTT. As protein: CASSLAVPPDTQYF.

This clonotype occurred many times. The chain employs TRBV4-3 and TRBJ2-5; 7 nucleotides line up with TRBD2. CDR1 is LGHNA, CDR2 YSLEER, per germline. This CDR3 comprises 16 residues. After removal of 0 bases from V and 5 bases from J, the junction contained 9 bases not matched to a gene. This CDR3 is CASSQDLGEGWETQYF. The CDR3, as DNA: TGCGCCAGCAGCCAAGATTTGGGGGAGGGATGGGAGACCCAGTACTTC.

This chain connects TRBV25-1 to TRBJ1-5; D is possibly TRBD1 (6 bases). Germline V CDR1 and CDR2: MGHDK, SYGVNS. The V and J ends lost 6 bases and 6 bases respectively, with 15 bases between them. The CDR3 runs 14 residues. DNA of the CDR3: TGTGCCAGCAGGGAGGCGGGGGGCTCTCAGCCCCAGCATTTT. This gives the protein CASREAGGSQPQHF.

This clonotype was counted many times. The V call is TRBV11-3, the J call TRBJ2-7; 7 positions agree with TRBD2. Germline-derived CDR1 and CDR2 are SGHNT and YENEEA. This CDR3 is 14 amino acids long. V dropped 8 bases and J dropped 2; count of bases not matched to a gene: 9. The DNA of the CDR3 is TGTGCCAGCTCCCCAGCGGGGACTGCCTACGAGCAGTACTTC. Translation gives CASSPAGTAYEQYF.